This T cell receptor (beta chain) was identified in a study of early T cells in non-severe SARS-CoV-2 infection. Study-level information: It was bulk RNA from unsorted whole blood that was sequenced, and the chains were unpaired.

There are many counts of this clonotype. V lost 5 bases, J lost 1 base, and 18 bases lay in between. The CDR3 spans 15 residues. Germline V CDR1 and CDR2: DFQATT, SNEGSKA (reference sequence). TCRdb re-called the 5' RACE reads with MiXCR, one entry per CDR3 protein. The sample has some 57,000 distinct CDR3 sequences; 7.5% to 9.5% are singletons. The sequencing used whole blood, collected at baseline. V and J are TRBV20-1 and TRBJ2-7, with a possible D match to TRBD1 (9 bases). The receptor was derived from an adult who was a healthcare worker with PCR-confirmed SARS-CoV-2 infection or an uninfected control (not recorded which). This chain's CDR3 is CSAPRGGTGSYEQYF. CDR3 nucleotides: TGCAGTGCTCCCCGCGGGGGGACAGGGTCCTACGAGCAGTACTTC.